Reported below is one TCR beta chain. The antigen is not known. This sample was taken from a study of cytomegalovirus exposure and HLA in healthy donors. Primers included in the PCR were 60 Vbeta and 13 Jbeta primers. TCRdb's copy holds only in-frame clones and misses some; the assay was immunoSEQ multiplex PCR. The table includes 160,000 or so clones, roughly nine tenths detected once. Study outcomes and limitations: Among donors in an Asian-associated ancestry cluster, a later analysis reportedly found fewer N-insertions than the roughly 680-donor mean. Sequencing depth roughly uniform across donors was assumed in presence/absence analyses. In a later analysis, common viral pathogens appeared linked to several of the most significant clusters. Later on, a genetic analysis was performed. It linked a missense variant in DCLRE1C with V- and J-gene trimming of TCR beta.

This CDR3 has 12 amino acids. Germline CDR1 reads SQVTM; CDR2 reads ANQGSEA. V lost 4 bases to trimming and J lost 2 bases, with 8 bases between them. The chain couples TRBV29-1 to TRBJ1-1; weak D call: TRBD1 (5 bases). The sequence derives from a young woman in good health and CMV-seronegative. Sequenced: PBMCs. The CDR3 DNA reads as TGCAGCGTTGTGGGGGGTAACACTGAAGCTTTCTTT. Protein product: CSVVGGNTEAFF.